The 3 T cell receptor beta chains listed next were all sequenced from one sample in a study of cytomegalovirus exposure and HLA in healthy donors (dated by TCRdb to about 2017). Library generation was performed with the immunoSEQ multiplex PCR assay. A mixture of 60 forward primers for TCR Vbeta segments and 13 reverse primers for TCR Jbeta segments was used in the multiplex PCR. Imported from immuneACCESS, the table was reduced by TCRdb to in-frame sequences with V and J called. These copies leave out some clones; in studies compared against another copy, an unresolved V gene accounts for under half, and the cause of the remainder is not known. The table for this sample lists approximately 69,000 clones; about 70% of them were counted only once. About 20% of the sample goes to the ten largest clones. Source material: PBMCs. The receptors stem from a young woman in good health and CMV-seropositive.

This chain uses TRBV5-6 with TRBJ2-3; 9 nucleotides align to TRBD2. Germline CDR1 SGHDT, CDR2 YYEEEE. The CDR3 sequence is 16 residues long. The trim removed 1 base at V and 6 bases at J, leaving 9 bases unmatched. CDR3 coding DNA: TGTGCCAGCAGCTTGCGGGCGGGAGGGCCAGTCGATACGCAGTATTTT. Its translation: CASSLRAGGPVDTQYF.

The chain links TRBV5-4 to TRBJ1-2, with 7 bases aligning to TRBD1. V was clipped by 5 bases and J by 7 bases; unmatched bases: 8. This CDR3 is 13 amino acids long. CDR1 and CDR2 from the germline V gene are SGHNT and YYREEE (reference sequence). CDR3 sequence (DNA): TGTGCCAGCAGTTACAGGGGTGGCCCTGGCTACACCTTC. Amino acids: CASSYRGGPGYTF.

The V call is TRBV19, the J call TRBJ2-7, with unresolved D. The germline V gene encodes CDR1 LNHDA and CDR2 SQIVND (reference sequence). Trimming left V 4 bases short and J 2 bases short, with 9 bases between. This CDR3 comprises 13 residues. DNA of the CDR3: TGTGCCAGTAGTAGGCAGGCCCCCTACGAGCAGTACTTC. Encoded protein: CASSRQAPYEQYF.